These T cell receptor beta chains were read from a single sample in a study of control samples from healthy donors and cancer patients. The table came from immunoSEQ multiplex PCR; TCRdb's copy has only in-frame clones and leaves some out. The repertoire holds under 150,000 clones, with around 89% as singletons. The sample comprised blood. These receptors all come from a man aged 40-49 years in good health. Both conserved end residues are part of each CDR3. Fields, in order: J gene, D gene, V gene, clone size, CDR3 DNA, CDR3 protein. The D gene is left open where the match is weak. The size of a clone is reported for some rows only, either as once, few or many, or as a class for expanded clones.

j_call: TRBJ2-7
d_call: TRBD2
v_call: TRBV7-9
clone_size: -
cdr3_nt: TGTGCCAGCAGCTCATCTAGCGGCTCCTACGAGCAGTACTTC
cdr3_aa: CASSSSSGSYEQYF

j_call: TRBJ2-5
d_call: -
v_call: TRBV6-2/TRBV6-3
clone_size: -
cdr3_nt: TGTGCCAGCAGTTACCCAGGCTGGGTGCGAGAGACCCAGTACTTC
cdr3_aa: CASSYPGWVRETQYF

j_call: TRBJ1-2
d_call: -
v_call: TRBV5-4
clone_size: few
cdr3_nt: TGTGCCAGCAGCTTGGCCGGGCAGTATGGCTACACCTTC
cdr3_aa: CASSLAGQYGYTF

j_call: TRBJ1-2
d_call: -
v_call: TRBV27
clone_size: -
cdr3_nt: TGTGCCAGCAGTTTAGGGCCGAGTTATGGCTACACCTTC
cdr3_aa: CASSLGPSYGYTF

j_call: TRBJ1-2
d_call: TRBD1
v_call: TRBV29-1
clone_size: -
cdr3_nt: TGCAGCGTTGAATTCCGCCAGGGGGTTGGCTACACCTTC
cdr3_aa: CSVEFRQGVGYTF

j_call: TRBJ2-7
d_call: -
v_call: TRBV20-1
clone_size: -
cdr3_nt: TGCAGTGCGGCTGGAGGCTACGAGCAGTACTTC
cdr3_aa: CSAAGGYEQYF

j_call: TRBJ1-5
d_call: -
v_call: TRBV7-9
clone_size: -
cdr3_nt: TGTGCCAGCAGCTTAGAAGGTCAGGGGTGGCCCCAGCATTTT
cdr3_aa: CASSLEGQGWPQHF

j_call: TRBJ2-7
d_call: TRBD1
v_call: TRBV27
clone_size: -
cdr3_nt: TGTGCCAGCAGTTCGGTAGGGGGCCTTAAAGCCTACGAGCAGTACTTC
cdr3_aa: CASSSVGGLKAYEQYF

j_call: TRBJ1-3
d_call: -
v_call: TRBV9
clone_size: -
cdr3_nt: TGTGCCAGCAGCGTAGGACAGGCACCCTCTGGAAACACCATATATTTT
cdr3_aa: CASSVGQAPSGNTIYF

j_call: TRBJ1-6
d_call: -
v_call: TRBV11-3
clone_size: -
cdr3_nt: TGTGCCAGCAGCCCGAGGGGTAATTCACCCCTCCACTTT
cdr3_aa: CASSPRGNSPLHF

j_call: TRBJ1-1
d_call: -
v_call: TRBV12-3/TRBV12-4
clone_size: once
cdr3_nt: TGTGCCAGCGGGATCGGGGGTCGCACTGAAGCTTTCTTT
cdr3_aa: CASGIGGRTEAFF

j_call: TRBJ2-1
d_call: -
v_call: TRBV3-1/TRBV3-2
clone_size: -
cdr3_nt: TGTGCCAGCAGCCAAGATGAGGGTCCATCGTACAATGAGCAGTTCTTC
cdr3_aa: CASSQDEGPSYNEQFF

j_call: TRBJ2-5
d_call: TRBD1
v_call: TRBV9
clone_size: -
cdr3_nt: TGTGCCAGCAGCGTAGGGGCAGGGGGCCCTCAGGTGGCCCAGTACTTC
cdr3_aa: CASSVGAGGPQVAQYF

j_call: TRBJ2-1
d_call: TRBD2
v_call: TRBV7-9
clone_size: -
cdr3_nt: TGTGCCAGCAGCAAAAGGGGCGGGAGCAACTACAATGAGCAGTTCTTC
cdr3_aa: CASSKRGGSNYNEQFF

j_call: TRBJ2-7
d_call: -
v_call: TRBV7-2
clone_size: -
cdr3_nt: TGTGCCAGCAGCTTAGAGGCAGGGTTTTTTATCGAGCAGTACTTC
cdr3_aa: CASSLEAGFFIEQYF

j_call: TRBJ2-1
d_call: -
v_call: TRBV6-5
clone_size: -
cdr3_nt: TGTGCCAGCAGAAGACAGAGGGACTACAATGAGCAGTTCTTC
cdr3_aa: CASRRQRDYNEQFF

j_call: TRBJ1-6
d_call: -
v_call: TRBV5-4
clone_size: -
cdr3_nt: TGTGCCAGCAGCCCCGGGACGGTGAATTCACCCCTCCACTTT
cdr3_aa: CASSPGTVNSPLHF

j_call: TRBJ2-1
d_call: TRBD1
v_call: TRBV12-5
clone_size: -
cdr3_nt: TGTGCTAGTGGTTTGGTACAGGGGGCTTTGGGGAATGAGCAGTTCTTC
cdr3_aa: CASGLVQGALGNEQFF

j_call: TRBJ1-6
d_call: -
v_call: TRBV3-1/TRBV3-2
clone_size: -
cdr3_nt: TGTGCCAGCAGCCCAAGGACGGCCTTGGCCCTCCACTTT
cdr3_aa: CASSPRTALALHF

j_call: TRBJ2-6
d_call: -
v_call: TRBV27
clone_size: -
cdr3_nt: TGTGCCAGCAGATTATTGGAGGCCAACGTCCTGACTTTC
cdr3_aa: CASRLLEANVLTF

j_call: TRBJ1-1
d_call: -
v_call: TRBV3-1/TRBV3-2
clone_size: -
cdr3_nt: TGTGCCAGCAGCCCTAGGAACACTGAAGCTTTCTTT
cdr3_aa: CASSPRNTEAFF

j_call: TRBJ1-5
d_call: -
v_call: TRBV3-1/TRBV3-2
clone_size: -
cdr3_nt: TGTGCCAGCAGCCAAAATCCCGGCAATCAGCCCCAGCATTTT
cdr3_aa: CASSQNPGNQPQHF

j_call: TRBJ1-4
d_call: -
v_call: TRBV11-2
clone_size: few
cdr3_nt: TGTGCCAGCAGCCGCCAGACAGTTAATGAAAAACTGTTTTTT
cdr3_aa: CASSRQTVNEKLFF

j_call: TRBJ1-3
d_call: -
v_call: TRBV3-1/TRBV3-2
clone_size: -
cdr3_nt: TGTGCCAGCAGCCCAGGGGAAGGAAACACCATATATTTT
cdr3_aa: CASSPGEGNTIYF

j_call: TRBJ1-2
d_call: TRBD1
v_call: TRBV24-1
clone_size: -
cdr3_nt: TGTGCCACCAGTGACCCCGGGACAGGGAACTATGGCTACACCTTC
cdr3_aa: CATSDPGTGNYGYTF

j_call: TRBJ1-2
d_call: -
v_call: TRBV7-3
clone_size: -
cdr3_nt: TGTGCCAGCAGCGCGCCAAGAGGGTATGGCTACACCTTC
cdr3_aa: CASSAPRGYGYTF

j_call: TRBJ1-2
d_call: -
v_call: TRBV5-4
clone_size: once
cdr3_nt: TGTGCCAGCAGCGTGGACGGGTTATTACAGGGCTACACCTTC
cdr3_aa: CASSVDGLLQGYTF

j_call: TRBJ2-1
d_call: -
v_call: TRBV30
clone_size: -
cdr3_nt: TGTGCCTGGGAGCGGTCCTTCCTCGGTTACAATGAGCAGTTCTTC
cdr3_aa: CAWERSFLGYNEQFF

j_call: TRBJ1-3
d_call: TRBD1
v_call: TRBV30
clone_size: -
cdr3_nt: TGTGCCTGGAGTGTAGGACAGGCAGCTGGAAACACCATATATTTT
cdr3_aa: CAWSVGQAAGNTIYF

j_call: TRBJ1-1
d_call: -
v_call: TRBV30
clone_size: -
cdr3_nt: TGTGCCTGGAGTGTAAGGGGCGTGGGAAACACTGAAGCTTTCTTT
cdr3_aa: CAWSVRGVGNTEAFF

j_call: TRBJ2-7
d_call: TRBD1
v_call: TRBV5-8
clone_size: -
cdr3_nt: TGTGCCAGCAGCTTGGAGAGGCAGGGGGCGTTCGAGCAGTACTTC
cdr3_aa: CASSLERQGAFEQYF

j_call: TRBJ2-3
d_call: -
v_call: TRBV24-1
clone_size: -
cdr3_nt: TGTGCCACCAGTGATTTCGGGGGTGCCACAGATACGCAGTATTTT
cdr3_aa: CATSDFGGATDTQYF

j_call: TRBJ1-1
d_call: TRBD1
v_call: TRBV13
clone_size: -
cdr3_nt: TGTGCCAGCAGCGATAGTGGGACAGTGAACACTGAAGCTTTCTTT
cdr3_aa: CASSDSGTVNTEAFF

j_call: TRBJ2-3
d_call: -
v_call: TRBV19
clone_size: -
cdr3_nt: TGTGCCAGTAGTGCACAGGGCGCAGATACGCAGTATTTT
cdr3_aa: CASSAQGADTQYF

j_call: TRBJ2-7
d_call: TRBD1
v_call: TRBV5-1
clone_size: few
cdr3_nt: TGCGCCAGCAGCTCATCAGCCGGGACAGGTGACTACGAGCAGTACTTC
cdr3_aa: CASSSSAGTGDYEQYF

j_call: TRBJ1-2
d_call: -
v_call: TRBV20-1
clone_size: -
cdr3_nt: TGCAGTGTTACTCAAGGGGATGGCTACACCTTC
cdr3_aa: CSVTQGDGYTF

j_call: TRBJ2-1
d_call: TRBD2
v_call: TRBV24-1
clone_size: -
cdr3_nt: TGTGCCACCAGTGGAGGACTAGTCAGCTCCTACAATGAGCAGTTCTTC
cdr3_aa: CATSGGLVSSYNEQFF

j_call: TRBJ1-2
d_call: TRBD1
v_call: TRBV2
clone_size: -
cdr3_nt: TGTGCCAGCAGGGCGACAGGGTTGAACACCTTC
cdr3_aa: CASRATGLNTF

j_call: TRBJ1-5
d_call: -
v_call: TRBV15
clone_size: once
cdr3_nt: TGTGCCACCAGCAGATCTTCGGATAGCAATCAGCCCCAGCATTTT
cdr3_aa: CATSRSSDSNQPQHF

j_call: TRBJ1-4
d_call: -
v_call: TRBV21-1
clone_size: -
cdr3_nt: TGTGCCAGCAGCAAAGTATATGTAAGGGTGTCTAATGAAAAACTGTTTTTT
cdr3_aa: CASSKVYVRVSNEKLFF

j_call: TRBJ2-7
d_call: -
v_call: TRBV5-1
clone_size: -
cdr3_nt: TGCGCCAGCAGCCCCTTAGGGGGCGAGCAGTACTTC
cdr3_aa: CASSPLGGEQYF

j_call: TRBJ2-2
d_call: -
v_call: TRBV11-3
clone_size: -
cdr3_nt: TGTGCCAGCAGCTGGAGGGGGGGTACCGGGGAGCTGTTTTTT
cdr3_aa: CASSWRGGTGELFF

j_call: TRBJ1-2
d_call: -
v_call: TRBV7-9
clone_size: once
cdr3_nt: TGTGCCAGCAGCTTATCTCAGGGAGGTGGCTACACCTTC
cdr3_aa: CASSLSQGGGYTF

j_call: TRBJ1-6
d_call: -
v_call: TRBV12-3/TRBV12-4
clone_size: -
cdr3_nt: TGTGCCAGTTCTGAACAGTATAATTCACCCCTCCACTTT
cdr3_aa: CASSEQYNSPLHF

j_call: TRBJ1-1
d_call: TRBD1
v_call: TRBV3-1/TRBV3-2
clone_size: -
cdr3_nt: TGTGCCAGCAGCCAGGGACAGGGGAATCGTCTTTTGACTGAAGCTTTCTTT
cdr3_aa: CASSQGQGNRLLTEAFF

j_call: TRBJ2-1
d_call: -
v_call: TRBV7-3
clone_size: -
cdr3_nt: TGTGCCAGCAGCTCCGTGGGGGGCAATGAGCAGTTCTTC
cdr3_aa: CASSSVGGNEQFF

j_call: TRBJ1-6
d_call: TRBD1
v_call: TRBV2
clone_size: -
cdr3_nt: TGTGCCAGCAGGACAGGGACGCGTAATTCACCCCTCCACTTT
cdr3_aa: CASRTGTRNSPLHF

j_call: TRBJ2-7
d_call: -
v_call: TRBV6-5
clone_size: -
cdr3_nt: TGTGCCAGCAGTTTCGTTCCGTACGAGCAGTACTTC
cdr3_aa: CASSFVPYEQYF

j_call: TRBJ2-5
d_call: TRBD2
v_call: TRBV19
clone_size: once
cdr3_nt: TGTGCCAGTAGTCCCGGGACTAGCGGTAAAGAGACCCAGTACTTC
cdr3_aa: CASSPGTSGKETQYF

j_call: TRBJ1-1
d_call: -
v_call: TRBV5-1
clone_size: -
cdr3_nt: TGCGCCAGCAAAACTGAGCTATACACTGAAGCTTTCTTT
cdr3_aa: CASKTELYTEAFF